The 17 T cell receptor beta chains listed next were all sequenced from one sample in a study of CD8 T cells in Susac syndrome. Reverse transcription of roughly 0.5 to 1 ug RNA was performed with random hexamers. TCRdb passed the immunoSEQ multiplex PCR reads through MiXCR, listing each CDR3 protein once. Found here are about 150,000 distinct CDR3 sequences, over 85% of them singletons; the top ten hold around 0.21%. The sequenced material came from CD8+ T cells from PBMCs. The source of these receptors is a human donor with multiple sclerosis.

This clonotype appeared a single time. The chain is built from TRBV12-3 or TRBV12-4 and TRBJ2-7, with D possibly TRBD2 on 5 matching bases. Trimming cost V 3 bases and J 2 bases, with 8 bases left between them. The CDR3 is made up of 13 amino acids. The CDR3 region has the DNA TGTGCCAGCAGTTTCGGGGTACCCTACGAGCAGTACTTC. It encodes CASSFGVPYEQYF.

This chain uses TRBV12-3 or TRBV12-4 with TRBJ1-2; 7 bases line up with TRBD1. J was trimmed by 6 bases and V by 7 bases; bases with no gene match: 11. CDR3 length: 14 amino acids. CDR3 residues: CASTHRGLIDGYTF. CDR3 nucleotide sequence: TGTGCCAGCACCCATAGGGGGCTGATCGATGGCTACACCTTC.

The chain is built from TRBV18 and TRBJ1-1, with D possibly matching TRBD1 (5 bases). Germline V gene sequence: CDR1 KGHSH, CDR2 LQKENI. V was trimmed by 2 bases and J by 3 bases, leaving 10 bases between them. The CDR3 has 14 amino acids. CDR3 protein: CASSPGALYTEAFF. DNA for the CDR3: TGTGCCAGCTCACCAGGGGCTCTGTACACTGAAGCTTTCTTT.

CDR3 nucleotide sequence: TGTGCCAGCAGCTTGGACGGGGTCAATCAGCCCCAGCATTTT. Amino acid sequence: CASSLDGVNQPQHF. This chain connects TRBV7-8 to TRBJ1-5; D remains unclear. The CDR3 is 14 amino acids. V gave up 3 bases and J gave up 3 bases, with 9 bases separating them. The germline V gene encodes CDR1 SGHVS and CDR2 FQNEAQ.

This chain links TRBV4-1 with TRBJ2-7; D remains unclear. V shed 3 bases and J shed 6 bases, with 15 bases lying between them. The CDR3 is 14 residues long. The germline gives CDR1 MGHRA, CDR2 YSYEKL. CDR3 loop: CASSQGINGVEQYF. The CDR3 region has the DNA TGCGCCAGCAGCCAGGGAATCAATGGGGTCGAGCAGTACTTC.

The chain carries TRBV9 and TRBJ1-2, with D uncertain. The CDR3 runs to 14 residues. The germline V gene has CDR1 SGDLS and CDR2 YYNGEE. Trimming cost V 3 bases and J 1 base, with 10 bases left between them. CDR3 protein: CASSGDTFNYGYTF. The DNA of the CDR3 is TGTGCCAGCAGCGGTGACACTTTTAACTATGGCTACACCTTC. The entire variable domain, with the rest obtained from reference TRBV9 and TRBJ1-2, is as follows: DSGVTQTPKHLITATGQRVTLRCSPRSGDLSVYWYQQSLDQGLQFLIQYYNGEERAKGNILERFSAQQFPDLHSELNLSSLELGDSALYFCASSGDTFNYGYTFGSGTRLTVV.

This chain joins TRBV29-1 and TRBJ1-2; D is ambiguous. CDR3 length equals 13 residues. Between the trimmed V and J ends, which lost 6 bases and 1 base, there was a span of 12 bases. Looked up from germline, CDR1 is SQVTM and CDR2 is ANQGSEA. In DNA, the CDR3 is TGCAGCGTCCTACCAGTAGATAACTATGGCTACACCTTC. Its protein product is CSVLPVDNYGYTF.

This clonotype has a single count. This rearrangement joins TRBV3-1 to TRBJ1-1, with D perhaps matching TRBD1 (5 bases). Germline V gives CDR1 LGHDT, CDR2 YNNKEL (reference sequence). CDR3 length: 14 amino acids. Trimming left V 0 bases short and J 6 bases short, with 11 bases between. CDR3 sequence reads: CASSQDPRVPEAFF. The CDR3 DNA reads TGTGCCAGCAGCCAAGATCCCAGGGTCCCTGAAGCTTTCTTT.

The rearrangement uses TRBV28 and TRBJ2-1; D may match TRBD1 or TRBD2 (5 bases each). This CDR3 comprises 17 residues. Germline CDR1 reads MDHEN; CDR2 reads SYDVKM. Between the trimmed V and J ends, which lost 1 base and 0 bases, there was a span of 13 bases. The CDR3 nucleotides read TGTGCCAGCAGTTTATCCCGGGGCGGTAGCTCCTACAATGAGCAGTTCTTC. Amino acids: CASSLSRGGSSYNEQFF.

This sequence joins TRBV5-6 and TRBJ2-1; 7 bases match TRBD1. Germline V gene sequence: CDR1 SGHDT, CDR2 YYEEEE. This CDR3 has 14 amino acids. J lost 7 bases, V lost 4 bases, and 8 bases had no gene match. CDR3 amino acids: CASSQPRQGNEQFF. CDR3 sequence (DNA): TGTGCCAGCAGCCAACCCCGACAGGGTAATGAGCAGTTCTTC. Together with reference TRBV5-6 and TRBJ2-1, the CDR3 gives the full variable domain: DAGVTQSPTHLIKTRGQQVTLRCSPKSGHDTVSWYQQALGQGPQFIFQYYEEEERQRGNFPDRFSGHQFPNYSSELNVNALLLGDSALYLCASSQPRQGNEQFFGPGTRLTVL.

The V and J genes are TRBV20-1 and TRBJ2-7, with TRBD1 matching 10 bases. CDR1 and CDR2 (germline): DFQATT, SNEGSKA (reference sequence). The CDR3 has 13 amino acids. V dropped 1 base and J dropped 10; count of bases not matched to a gene: 7. CDR3 amino acids: CSARGTGGSRQYF. As DNA, the CDR3 is TGCAGTGCTAGAGGGACAGGGGGATCACGCCAGTACTTC.

The chain carries TRBV2 and TRBJ1-2; no definite D call. V lost 3 bases and J 1 base, leaving 9 bases between the germline ends. The CDR3 totals 14 residues. CDR1 SNHLY and CDR2 FYNNEI come from the germline V gene. The CDR3 protein is CASSDLGSNYGYTF. The CDR3 nucleotides are TGTGCCAGCAGTGATTTAGGGAGTAACTATGGCTACACCTTC.

This sequence joins TRBV29-1 and TRBJ2-1; D not resolved. Germline V gene lookup returns CDR1 SQVTM and CDR2 ANQGSEA. The CDR3 loop spans 14 amino acids. V was pared by 4 bases and J by 0 bases, with 10 bases between. The CDR3 bases are TGCAGCGTTGTCTCTGGTAGCTCCTACAATGAGCAGTTCTTC. Its protein is CSVVSGSSYNEQFF.

DNA for the CDR3: TGTGCCAGCAGCGAGGCGGACGGGTCCTACGAGCAGTACTTC. This gives the protein CASSEADGSYEQYF. V usage is TRBV9 and J usage is TRBJ2-7; D is uncertain. This CDR3 comprises 14 residues. From germline, CDR1 is SGDLS and CDR2 YYNGEE. V was shortened by 3 bases and J by 1 base, with 11 bases between the two germline ends.

This clonotype has only one observation. This rearrangement joins TRBV29-1 to TRBJ1-1; unclear D gene. Trimming removed 6 bases at V and 0 bases at J, with 5 bases between. The germline V gene has CDR1 SQVTM and CDR2 ANQGSEA. This CDR3 comprises 11 residues. CDR3 bases: TGCAGCGTCTGGATGAACACTGAAGCTTTCTTT. This sequence encodes CSVWMNTEAFF.

The J gene is TRBJ2-5, the V gene TRBV12-3 or TRBV12-4; a weak D match, TRBD1 (6 bases). Trimming removed 2 bases from V and 1 base from J, with 17 bases in between. The CDR3 has 17 amino acids. CDR3 region: CASSLIPGQHGQETQYF. The CDR3 DNA follows: TGTGCCAGCAGTTTAATCCCCGGACAGCACGGCCAAGAGACCCAGTACTTC.

The chain's CDR3 is CSVPVLGTEAFF. CDR3 DNA: TGCAGCGTTCCCGTACTCGGGACCGAAGCTTTCTTT. The chain joins TRBV29-1 to TRBJ1-1; D perhaps matches TRBD1 (5 bases). The CDR3 sequence is 12 residues long. Trimming took 5 bases from V and 8 from J, leaving 15 bases between them. Looked up from germline, CDR1 is SQVTM and CDR2 is ANQGSEA.